This T cell receptor (beta chain) derives from a study of early T cells in non-severe SARS-CoV-2 infection. Study context: Bulk RNA from unsorted whole blood was sequenced; chains were unpaired. General study points: VDJdb matches were skewed toward anti-spike CD8 T cell responses.

Comment on this clonotype: Antigen unknown.

This CDR3 region has 15 residues. Germline assignment: CDR1 SGHNT and CDR2 YYREEE (reference sequence). The junction had 7 bases not matched to a gene; V was cut back by 4 bases and J by 5 bases. TCRdb redid the calling of the 5' RACE reads with MiXCR, one entry per CDR3 protein. The sample lists 70,000 to 95,000 distinct CDR3 sequences; over 12% were seen once. The V and J genes are TRBV5-4 and TRBJ1-1; 11 nucleotides match TRBD1. The receptor was isolated from an adult who was a healthcare worker with PCR-confirmed SARS-CoV-2 infection or an uninfected control (not recorded which). Material: whole blood. CDR3 in DNA: TGTGCCAGCAGCCCGACGGGACAGGGGGAAACTGAAGCTTTCTTT. This translates into CASSPTGQGETEAFF.